A single TCR beta chain is shown here with its context. The antigen remains unidentified. Clones were read by immunoSEQ multiplex PCR, and TCRdb kept only the in-frame ones, dropping some. The table has approximately 140,000 clones, 82% seen once. Germline V gives CDR1 MDHEN, CDR2 SYDVKM. The J segment lost 10 bases and the V segment lost 6 bases, leaving 10 bases of the junction unmatched. CDR3 length: 15 residues. The data were taken from a study of T cell responses to AZD1222 COVID-19 vaccine. Overall study results and limits: Spike-specific TCR breadth rose after two AZD1222 doses, and depth rose as well. Unmutated variant regions are reportedly the target of nearly half of TCRs that are spike-specific. Sampling that yielded the repertoires occurred only after the peak T cell response.

This TCR derives from an adult in good health. The chain links TRBV28 to TRBJ1-6, with 9 nucleotides matching TRBD1. The input for sequencing was peripheral blood, taken on day 0 of MenACWY control vaccination. The CDR3: CASRYRDRVLSPLHF. The CDR3 nucleotides are TGTGCCAGCAGATACCGGGACAGGGTTTTGTCACCCCTCCACTTT.